The 19 T cell receptor beta chains presented below share a single source sample, sequenced in a study of T cells after posttransplantation cyclophosphamide. Treatment was busulfan-fludarabine conditioning, a marrow graft, and cyclophosphamide on days +3 and +4. Method: immunoSEQ multiplex PCR; TCRdb's copy keeps in-frame clones and lacks some. Altogether approximately 7,300 clones were found in the sample, and no singletons occur. Material: PBMCs, obtained after allogeneic stem cell transplant with posttransplant cyclophosphamide. The receptor source for this set is a female patient aged 50-59 years who received an allogeneic stem cell transplant from an unrelated donor, was CMV-positive, and had acute GVHD only. These T cells may partly come from the graft donor.

This clone was recorded many times. The chain couples TRBV5-4 to TRBJ1-3; D remains ambiguous. This CDR3 spans 18 amino acids. Germline-derived CDR1 and CDR2 are SGHNT and YYREEE (reference sequence). With 4 bases removed from V and 3 bases from J, the gap between germline ends came to 23 bases. This chain's CDR3 is CASSQPNSLSRRGNTIYF. DNA for the CDR3: TGTGCCAGCAGCCAACCTAACAGTCTATCCCGTCGTGGAAACACCATATATTTT.

In this sample, this clone turned up many times. The chain has TRBV30 and TRBJ2-1, with TRBD2 as a possible D gene (6 bases). The CDR3 spans 15 residues. Germline V gene sequence: CDR1 GTSNPN, CDR2 SVGIG (reference sequence). The V end lost 2 bases, the J end lost 4 bases, and 15 bases lay between the germline ends. This CDR3 reads CAWSPLREQYNEQFF. For the CDR3, the DNA is TGTGCCTGGAGTCCCTTGCGGGAACAGTACAATGAGCAGTTCTTC.

This clone was seen at least ten times. V is TRBV27 and J is TRBJ2-1; TRBD2 matches at 12 bases. The CDR3 totals 16 residues. CDR1 MNHEY and CDR2 SMNVEV come from the germline V gene (reference sequence). With V trimmed by 5 bases and J by 2 bases, 4 bases remained unmatched. The CDR3 spells CASSPRTSGAYNEQFF. The CDR3 nucleotides are TGTGCCAGCAGTCCCCGGACTAGCGGGGCCTACAATGAGCAGTTCTTC.

This clone rates as medium-sized. The chain is built from TRBV27 and TRBJ2-3; possible D gene TRBD2, 5 bases. This CDR3 has 13 amino acids. The V end lost 6 bases, the J end lost 2 bases, and 9 bases lay between the germline ends. From germline, CDR1 is MNHEY and CDR2 SMNVEV (reference sequence). CDR3 amino acids: CASRRRDTDTQYF. DNA for the CDR3: TGTGCCAGCAGACGACGGGACACAGATACGCAGTATTTT.

This clone was seen at least ten times. The J gene is TRBJ2-7, the V gene TRBV30; 8 bases line up with TRBD2. Germline CDR1 GTSNPN, CDR2 SVGIG (reference sequence). The CDR3 spans 18 residues. With 0 bases clipped from V and 5 bases from J, the junction kept 18 bases outside the gene matches. DNA of the CDR3: TGTGCCTGGAGTGTTCTGCTTATAGCGGGAAAGAAACCTCACGAGCAGTACTTC. Its translation is CAWSVLLIAGKKPHEQYF.

This clone was counted at least ten times. V gene TRBV7-2 combines with J gene TRBJ2-3, with TRBD2 matching over 14 bases. This CDR3 is 15 amino acids long. V lost 8 bases and J lost 10; bases outside the gene matches: 11. Germline V gene lookup returns CDR1 SGHTA and CDR2 FQGNSA. The CDR3 loop reads CASGAGTSGRAAQYF. The CDR3 DNA reads as TGTGCCAGCGGGGCCGGGACTAGCGGGAGAGCGGCGCAGTATTTT.

This clone showed up many times. The chain has TRBV28 and TRBJ2-7; 9 bases line up with TRBD2. Per the germline V gene, CDR1 is MDHEN and CDR2 is SYDVKM. Trimming removed 1 base from V and 5 bases from J; junction bases left unmatched: 21. This CDR3 is 20 amino acids long. The CDR3 sequence: CASSLSGLGPGGRAYNEQYF. The CDR3 DNA reads as TGTGCCAGCAGTTTATCAGGACTGGGCCCTGGCGGGAGGGCCTATAACGAGCAGTACTTC.

This clone was recorded at least ten times. J is TRBJ1-2 and V is TRBV4-3, with D perhaps matching TRBD1 (5 bases). The germline V gene encodes CDR1 LGHNA and CDR2 YSLEER. The CDR3 extends over 14 amino acids. Trimming removed 0 bases at V and 5 bases at J, with 10 bases between. The CDR3 protein is CASSQESGLYGYTF. The CDR3 DNA sequence: TGCGCCAGCAGCCAAGAATCGGGACTTTATGGCTACACCTTC.

By share of the sample, this clone is medium-sized. This chain joins TRBV4-3 and TRBJ1-1, with 7 bases fitting TRBD1. The CDR3 has 15 amino acids. Germline CDR1 LGHNA, CDR2 YSLEER. Losses at the gene ends were 1 base for V and 1 base for J; bases not matched to a gene: 3. CDR3 loop: CASSQAGTENTEAFF. Here the CDR3 DNA reads TGCGCCAGCAGCCAAGCCGGGACAGAGAACACTGAAGCTTTCTTT.

The chain combines TRBV30 with TRBJ2-1; 7 bases agree with TRBD1. The CDR3 covers 14 residues. CDR1 GTSNPN and CDR2 SVGIG come from the germline V gene (reference sequence). V was pared by 5 bases and J by 7 bases, with 11 bases of the junction left unmatched. The CDR3 region is CAWGPGQPWNEQFF. The CDR3 region has the DNA TGTGCCTGGGGACCGGGACAGCCTTGGAATGAGCAGTTCTTC.

This clone was counted at least ten times. The J gene is TRBJ2-5, the V gene TRBV7-9; TRBD2 is a possible D gene (5 bases). This CDR3 region has 17 residues. Germline lookup yields CDR1 SEHNR and CDR2 FQNEAQ (reference sequence). V shed 7 bases and J shed 5 bases, with 26 bases lying between them. CDR3 amino acids: CASTTRKGSGSRETQYF. Written as DNA, the CDR3 is TGTGCCAGCACAACCCGAAAGGGTAGTGGGAGTAGGGAGACCCAGTACTTC.

This clone was found many times. The V and J genes are TRBV5-1 and TRBJ2-3; tentative D call: TRBD2 (6 bases). The germline V gene has CDR1 SGHRS and CDR2 YFSETQ. The CDR3 is 16 residues long. Trimming cost V 6 bases and J 0 bases, with 17 bases left between them. This CDR3 is CASKWVAEPSTDTQYF. Here the CDR3 DNA reads TGCGCCAGCAAATGGGTAGCGGAACCGAGCACAGATACGCAGTATTTT.

This clone was seen repeatedly, ten times or more. This rearrangement joins TRBV18 to TRBJ2-7; 11 bases fit TRBD2. The germline V gene encodes CDR1 KGHSH and CDR2 LQKENI. Unmatched junction bases numbered 4, after V lost 5 bases and J lost 1 base. This CDR3 has 15 residues. The CDR3 DNA reads as TGTGCCAGCTCAGCGGGACTAGCGGTTTCCTACGAGCAGTACTTC. Amino acids: CASSAGLAVSYEQYF. The full variable domain, its missing parts supplied by reference TRBV18 and TRBJ2-7, is NAGVMQNPRHLVRRRGQEARLRCSPMKGHSHVYWYRQLPEEGLKFMVYLQKENIIDESGMPKERFSAEFPKEGPSILRIQQVVRGDSAAYFCASSAGLAVSYEQYFGPGTRLTVT.

Only a few counts were recorded for this clone. This rearrangement joins TRBV9 to TRBJ2-1, with 9 bases lining up with TRBD2. CDR1 and CDR2 (germline): SGDLS, YYNGEE. J lost 5 bases, V lost 2 bases, and 11 bases had no gene match. The CDR3 sequence is 17 residues long. The CDR3 bases are TGTGCCAGCAGCGTTTCTCATGCGGGAGGGAGAGACAATGAGCAGTTCTTC. This gives the protein CASSVSHAGGRDNEQFF.

This clone was recorded many times. The chain has TRBV4-2 and TRBJ2-5, with a tentative D call TRBD2 (5 bases). The CDR3 is made up of 14 amino acids. V was clipped by 0 bases and J by 1 base, with 6 bases between them. CDR1 and CDR2 from the germline V gene are LGHNA and YNFKEQ. CDR3 sequence (DNA): TGTGCCAGCAGCCAAGAGACTACCCAAGAGACCCAGTACTTC. This codes for CASSQETTQETQYF.

This clone was seen many times. The V gene is TRBV4-2, the J gene TRBJ2-1; a weak D match, TRBD2 (6 bases). The CDR3 contains 17 residues. The germline V gene has CDR1 LGHNA and CDR2 YNFKEQ. With 2 bases removed from V and 9 bases from J, the gap between germline ends came to 23 bases. CDR3: CASSQFFPLGGVGEQFF. In DNA form, the CDR3 reads TGTGCCAGCAGCCAATTTTTCCCCCTCGGCGGGGTGGGTGAGCAGTTCTTC.

This clone is termed medium-sized. The genes are TRBV7-6 and TRBJ2-1; TRBD2 matches 11 bases. CDR1 is SGHVS, CDR2 FNYEAQ, per germline. The CDR3 length is 16 residues. J lost 6 bases, V lost 1 base, and 5 bases had no gene match. In DNA, the CDR3 is TGTGCCAGCAGCTTAGACAGACTAGCGGGGACCAATGAGCAGTTCTTC. Its translation: CASSLDRLAGTNEQFF.

The sample holds a few counts of this clone. One end of the junction is discordant with germline, which a read error may explain. The DNA of the CDR3 is TGTGCCAGCAAACAGGAGGGCTCCTTCGAGCAGTACTTC. It specifies CASKQEGSFEQYF. The rearrangement joins TRBV27 to TRBJ2-7, with TRBD2 as a possible D gene (6 bases). The CDR3 contains 13 residues. Germline lookup yields CDR1 MNHEY and CDR2 SMNVEV (reference sequence).

The table lists this clone with many counts. V gene TRBV5-8 combines with J gene TRBJ1-2, with 7 bases that match TRBD1. J was trimmed by 7 bases and V by 6 bases; bases with no gene match: 6. Germline assignment: CDR1 SGHTS and CDR2 YDEGEE. The CDR3 spans 12 residues. The CDR3 DNA reads as TGTGCCAGCAACAGAGGGGGCCTTGGCTACACCTTC. It specifies CASNRGGLGYTF.